These T cell receptor beta chains were read from a single sample in a study of cytomegalovirus exposure and HLA in healthy donors. The repertoire was sequenced with immunoSEQ multiplex PCR; TCRdb's copy has only in-frame clones and lacks some. The table records about 190,000 clones, about 69% of them present only once. Specimen: PBMCs. These receptor sequences come from a young man in good health and CMV-seropositive. The CDR3 runs from the conserved cysteine through the conserved F or W. The D gene is left open where the match is weak. Only some rows state a clone size, as once, few, many or a class for expanded clones.

V gene	J gene	clone size	D gene	CDR3 protein	CDR3 DNA
TRBV4-1	TRBJ2-5	few	.	CASSFRVGETQYF	TGCGCCAGCAGCTTCCGGGTGGGAGAGACCCAGTACTTC
TRBV6-6	TRBJ2-1	.	TRBD2	CASSQPLAGGPNEQFF	TGTGCCAGCAGTCAGCCCCTAGCGGGAGGTCCCAATGAGCAGTTCTTC
TRBV7-2	TRBJ2-7	.	TRBD2	CASSLALAAYEQYF	TGTGCCAGCAGCTTAGCTCTAGCGGCCTACGAGCAGTACTTC
TRBV5-6	TRBJ2-3	.	.	CASTKGARGTDTQYF	TGTGCCAGCACCAAAGGGGCGCGCGGCACAGATACGCAGTATTTT
TRBV9	TRBJ1-1	.	.	CASSADSLNTEAFF	TGTGCCAGCAGCGCCGACAGCTTGAACACTGAAGCTTTCTTT
TRBV4-1	TRBJ1-1	.	.	CASSQRGSMNTEAFF	TGCGCCAGCAGCCAACGGGGATCTATGAACACTGAAGCTTTCTTT
TRBV21-1	TRBJ1-2	.	.	CASSKLVGSYGYTF	TGTGCCAGCAGCAAATTGGTTGGCTCCTATGGCTACACCTTC
TRBV11-2	TRBJ1-3	few	.	CASRPGARFNAPGNTIYF	TGTGCCAGCAGACCAGGGGCGAGGTTCAACGCGCCTGGAAACACCATATATTTT
TRBV18	TRBJ2-5	.	.	CASSPGGTETQYF	TGTGCCAGCTCACCAGGGGGCACAGAGACCCAGTACTTC
TRBV7-9	TRBJ1-4	.	TRBD1	CASSQGQSSNEKLFF	TGTGCCAGCAGCCAGGGACAGTCCTCCAATGAAAAACTGTTTTTT
TRBV11-2	TRBJ1-5	.	.	CASSPWDTYSNQPQHF	TGTGCCAGCAGCCCCTGGGACACTTATAGCAATCAGCCCCAGCATTTT
TRBV5-1	TRBJ2-5	.	TRBD1	CASSGQGAGETQYF	TGCGCCAGCAGCGGACAGGGGGCCGGGGAGACCCAGTACTTC
TRBV11-2	TRBJ1-2	.	.	CAAGGHGYGYTF	TGTGCCGCGGGGGGGCATGGCTATGGCTACACCTTC
TRBV11-2	TRBJ2-3	.	TRBD2	CASSLHSREPPTDTQYF	TGTGCCAGCAGCTTACATTCGCGGGAGCCCCCCACAGATACGCAGTATTTT
TRBV5-1	TRBJ1-1	.	.	CASSSGQTNTEAFF	TGCGCCAGCAGCTCCGGACAGACGAACACTGAAGCTTTCTTT